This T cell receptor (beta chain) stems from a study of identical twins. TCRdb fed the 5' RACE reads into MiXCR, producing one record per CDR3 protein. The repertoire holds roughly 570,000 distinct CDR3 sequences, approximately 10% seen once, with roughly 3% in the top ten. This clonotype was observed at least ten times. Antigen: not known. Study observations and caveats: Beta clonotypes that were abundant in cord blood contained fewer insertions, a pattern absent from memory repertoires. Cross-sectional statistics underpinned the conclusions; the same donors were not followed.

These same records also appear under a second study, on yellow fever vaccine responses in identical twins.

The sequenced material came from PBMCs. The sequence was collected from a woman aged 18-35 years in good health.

The DNA of the CDR3 is TGTGCCAGCAGTGGTGCGGGAGCGGGGGCAGGAGAGACCCAGTACTTC. It is translated as CASSGAGAGAGETQYF. The chain has TRBV27 and TRBJ2-5; TRBD2 matches at 8 bases. The CDR3 consists of 16 residues. Losses at the gene ends were 5 bases for V and 4 bases for J; bases not matched to a gene: 12. Germline V gene lookup returns CDR1 MNHEY and CDR2 SMNVEV (reference sequence).